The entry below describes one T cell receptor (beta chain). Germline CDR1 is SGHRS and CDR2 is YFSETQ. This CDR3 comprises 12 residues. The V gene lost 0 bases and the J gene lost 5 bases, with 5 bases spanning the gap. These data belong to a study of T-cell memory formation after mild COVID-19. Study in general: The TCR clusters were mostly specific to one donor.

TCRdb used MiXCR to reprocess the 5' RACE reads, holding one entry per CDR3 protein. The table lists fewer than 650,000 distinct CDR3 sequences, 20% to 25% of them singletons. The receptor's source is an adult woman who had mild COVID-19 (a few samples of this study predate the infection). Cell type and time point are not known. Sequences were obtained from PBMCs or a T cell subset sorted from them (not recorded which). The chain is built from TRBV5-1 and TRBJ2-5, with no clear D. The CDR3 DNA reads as TGCGCCAGCAGCTTGGAGTCGGAGACCCAGTACTTC. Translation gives CASSLESETQYF.